The clone carrying this TCR beta chain was observed a few times. The antigen remains undetermined. The data are from a study of cytomegalovirus exposure and HLA in healthy donors. Study conclusions and caveats: Compared with the roughly 700-donor mean, an Asian-associated ancestry cluster reportedly had fewer N-insertions, according to a later analysis.

The PCR used 60 Vbeta and 13 Jbeta primers. The data were produced by immunoSEQ multiplex PCR, yet TCRdb's version contains in-frame clones alone and is incomplete. The data show about 120,000 clones, with 63% seen just once and 9% to 10% held by the top ten. This clonotype was obtained from a man aged 35 to 55 in good health and CMV-seropositive. The sequenced material came from PBMCs.

This CDR3 is CASSPPIPPDTEAFF. The CDR3 DNA reads TGTGCCAGCTCACCACCGATCCCGCCGGACACTGAAGCTTTCTTT. The rearrangement links TRBV18 to TRBJ1-1, with D uncertain. The germline CDR1 and CDR2 sequences are KGHSH and LQKENI. V was clipped by 0 bases and J by 3 bases, with 11 bases between them. The CDR3 covers 15 residues.